These 5 T cell receptor beta chains share one sample of origin, sequenced in a study of shared clonotypes between healthy human individuals. Using immunoSEQ multiplex PCR, the repertoire was profiled, and TCRdb retains in-frame clones only, with some absent. The data hold around 1.6 million clones, with 95% to 99% observed a single time. Specimen: naive CD4+ T cells sorted from blood. Stated subset: CD45RA+ positively selected. All receptors come from a man between 25 and 39 years old in good health.

The genes are TRBV28 and TRBJ2-1; D not certain. The V and J ends lost 2 bases and 9 bases respectively, with 8 bases between them. The CDR3 is 12 amino acids. Germline V CDR1 and CDR2: MDHEN, SYDVKM. The CDR3 reads CASSLGPREQFF. In DNA, the CDR3 is TGTGCCAGCAGTTTAGGGCCCCGTGAGCAGTTCTTC.

This clone was seen more than once but under ten times. The V and J genes are TRBV27 and TRBJ2-1; 8 bases align to TRBD2. The V and J ends lost 3 bases and 0 bases, in that order; junction bases with no gene match: 1. CDR1 and CDR2 (germline): MNHEY, SMNVEV (reference sequence). This CDR3 has 15 residues. CDR3 sequence reads: CASSLRGASYNEQFF. The CDR3 DNA reads TGTGCCAGCAGTTTGCGGGGGGCCTCCTACAATGAGCAGTTCTTC.

The chain recombines TRBV5-1 with TRBJ2-2; D gene unclear. CDR1 SGHRS and CDR2 YFSETQ come from the germline V gene. V was shortened by 1 base and J by 1 base, with 11 bases between the two germline ends. The CDR3 loop spans 16 amino acids. CDR3 sequence: CASSLLTGLNTGELFF. CDR3 coding DNA: TGCGCCAGCAGCTTGTTGACGGGTTTGAACACCGGGGAGCTGTTTTTT.

This chain uses TRBV5-4 with TRBJ2-7, with TRBD2 matching 10 bases. This CDR3 is 13 amino acids long. With V trimmed by 4 bases and J by 8 bases, 6 bases remained unmatched. The germline V gene encodes CDR1 SGHNT and CDR2 YYREEE (reference sequence). This chain's CDR3 is CASSQGLAFKQYF. In nucleotides, the CDR3 is TGTGCCAGCAGCCAGGGACTAGCGTTTAAGCAGTACTTC.

The gene calls are TRBV1 and TRBJ2-6; TRBD1, the D gene given by the table, was not confirmed from the DNA. TRBV1 is listed as a pseudogene. The CDR3 runs 15 residues. The CDR3 sequence is CTSSCAQSRANVLTF. For the CDR3, the DNA is TGCACCAGCAGTTGTGCACAAAGTCGGGCCAACGTCCTGACTTTC.